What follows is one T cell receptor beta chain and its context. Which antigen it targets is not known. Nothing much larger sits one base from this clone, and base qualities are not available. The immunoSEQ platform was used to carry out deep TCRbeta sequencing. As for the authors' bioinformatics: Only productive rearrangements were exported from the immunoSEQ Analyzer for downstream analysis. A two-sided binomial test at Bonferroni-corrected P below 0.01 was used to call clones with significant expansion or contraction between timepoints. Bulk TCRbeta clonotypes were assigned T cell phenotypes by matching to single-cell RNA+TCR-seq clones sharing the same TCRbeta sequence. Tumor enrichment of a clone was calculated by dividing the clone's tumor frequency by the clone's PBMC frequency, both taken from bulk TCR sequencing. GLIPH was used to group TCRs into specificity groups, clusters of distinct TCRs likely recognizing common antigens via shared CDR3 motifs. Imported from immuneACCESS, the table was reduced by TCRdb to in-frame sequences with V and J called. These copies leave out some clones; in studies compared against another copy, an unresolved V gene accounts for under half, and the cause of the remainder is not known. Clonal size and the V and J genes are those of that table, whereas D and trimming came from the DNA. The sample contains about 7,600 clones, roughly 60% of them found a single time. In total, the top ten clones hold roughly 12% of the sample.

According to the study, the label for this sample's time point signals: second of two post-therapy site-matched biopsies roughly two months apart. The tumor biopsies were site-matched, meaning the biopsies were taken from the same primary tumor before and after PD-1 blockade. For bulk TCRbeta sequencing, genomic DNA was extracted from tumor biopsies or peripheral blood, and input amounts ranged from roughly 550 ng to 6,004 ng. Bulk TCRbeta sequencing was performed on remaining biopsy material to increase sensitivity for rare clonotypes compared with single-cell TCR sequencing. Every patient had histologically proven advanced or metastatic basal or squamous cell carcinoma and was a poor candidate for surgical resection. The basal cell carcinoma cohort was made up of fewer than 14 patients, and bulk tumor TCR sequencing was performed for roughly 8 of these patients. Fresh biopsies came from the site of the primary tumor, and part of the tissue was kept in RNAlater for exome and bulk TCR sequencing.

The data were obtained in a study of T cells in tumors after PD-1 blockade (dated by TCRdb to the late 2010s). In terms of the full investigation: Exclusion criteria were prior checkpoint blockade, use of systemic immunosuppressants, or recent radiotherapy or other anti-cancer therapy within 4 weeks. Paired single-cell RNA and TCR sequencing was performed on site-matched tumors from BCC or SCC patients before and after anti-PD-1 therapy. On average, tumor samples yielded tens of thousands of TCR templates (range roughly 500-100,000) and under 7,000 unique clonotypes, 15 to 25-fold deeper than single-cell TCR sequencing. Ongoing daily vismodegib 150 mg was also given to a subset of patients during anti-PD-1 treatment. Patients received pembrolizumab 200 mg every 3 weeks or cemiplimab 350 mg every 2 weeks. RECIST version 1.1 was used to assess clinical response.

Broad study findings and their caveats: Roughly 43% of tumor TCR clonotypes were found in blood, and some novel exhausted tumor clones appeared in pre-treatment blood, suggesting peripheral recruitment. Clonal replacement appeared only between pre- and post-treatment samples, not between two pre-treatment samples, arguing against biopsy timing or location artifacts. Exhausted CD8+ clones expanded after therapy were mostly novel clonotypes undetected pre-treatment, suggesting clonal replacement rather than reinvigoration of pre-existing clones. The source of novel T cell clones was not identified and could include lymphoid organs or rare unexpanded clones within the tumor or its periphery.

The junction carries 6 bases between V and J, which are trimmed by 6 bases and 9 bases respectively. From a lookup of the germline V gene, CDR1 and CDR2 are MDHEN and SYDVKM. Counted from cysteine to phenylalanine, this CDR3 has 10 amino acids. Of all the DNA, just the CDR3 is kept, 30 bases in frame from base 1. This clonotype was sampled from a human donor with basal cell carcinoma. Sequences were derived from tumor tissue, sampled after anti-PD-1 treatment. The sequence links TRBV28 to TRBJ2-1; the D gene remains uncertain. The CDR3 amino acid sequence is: CASRGFEQFF. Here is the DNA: TGTGCCAGCAGGGGGTTTGAGCAGTTCTTC.